Listed here are 27 T cell receptor beta chains from one sample, sequenced in a study of human T cells and chemical hapten exposure. TCRdb redid the calling of the RACE reads with MiXCR, one entry per CDR3 protein. The sample includes about 82,000 distinct CDR3 sequences, less than 8% of them seen just once. Specified time point: patch test 2, 6 weeks after DPC sensitization. Treatment: therapeutic diphenylcyclopropenone sensitization with weekly scalp DPC. This specimen was whole blood, taken in connection with sensitization to the hapten diphenylcyclopropenone (DPC). Receptor source: a woman aged 25 to 39 with alopecia areata. Some clones in this sample may be carry-over from other donors' samples.

This clonotype was observed a handful of times. In DNA, the CDR3 is TGTGCCAGTAGTATAGATCTATCAGGGTTGGGCGACAACAATGAGCAGTTCTTC. Translated, it gives CASSIDLSGLGDNNEQFF. V usage is TRBV19 and J usage is TRBJ2-1, with D possibly TRBD1 on 5 matching bases. CDR3 length: 18 amino acids. The V gene's germline CDR1 is LNHDA and CDR2 SQIVND (reference sequence). Deletions cut 0 bases from V and 5 bases from J, with 20 bases between.

V usage is TRBV5-1 and J usage is TRBJ1-3; D might be TRBD1 (6 bases). The V and J ends lost 3 bases and 2 bases respectively, with 9 bases between them. The V gene's germline CDR1 is SGHRS and CDR2 YFSETQ. The CDR3 has 14 amino acids. CDR3 nucleotides: TGCGCCAGCAGCTATGGGACAACTGGAAACACCATATATTTT. Its protein product is CASSYGTTGNTIYF.

This clonotype appeared many times. The rearrangement joins TRBV2 to TRBJ2-7; D is unresolved. Germline V CDR1 and CDR2: SNHLY, FYNNEI. Deletions cut 4 bases from V and 6 bases from J, with 4 bases between. The CDR3 is 10 amino acids. In DNA, the CDR3 is TGTGCCAGCAGTGTCGGCGAGCAGTACTTC. Translation gives CASSVGEQYF.

This clonotype has at least ten counts. V is TRBV7-9 and J is TRBJ1-3; 7 bases agree with TRBD1. Germline loops: CDR1 SEHNR, CDR2 FQNEAQ (reference sequence). The CDR3 runs 15 residues. V was pared by 5 bases and J by 2 bases, with 6 bases of the junction left unmatched. CDR3: CASSRQGGPGNTIYF. The CDR3 DNA is TGTGCCAGCAGCCGACAGGGCGGCCCTGGAAACACCATATATTTT.

The sample holds many counts of this clonotype. The chain is built from TRBV9 and TRBJ1-6, with a possible D match to TRBD1 (6 bases). The CDR3 extends over 16 amino acids. Trimming removed 3 bases at V and 10 bases at J, with 20 bases between. Germline values: CDR1 SGDLS, CDR2 YYNGEE. The DNA for the CDR3 is TGTGCCAGCAGCGAACAGGGTCGTGTAATGGGGTCACCCCTCCACTTT. This translates into CASSEQGRVMGSPLHF.

This clonotype has just a few counts. This rearrangement joins TRBV2 to TRBJ2-1; D is possibly TRBD1 or TRBD2 (5 bases each). CDR3 length: 13 amino acids. The ends were cut back, 6 bases at V and 16 bases at J, with 22 bases in the middle. Per germline, CDR1 SNHLY and CDR2 FYNNEI. CDR3 loop: CASSQSVPGPGFF. The CDR3 nucleotides read TGTGCCAGCAGCCAGTCTGTCCCGGGACCGGGTTTCTTC.

This clonotype was seen a handful of times. The chain has TRBV11-1 and TRBJ1-1, with 8 bases lining up with TRBD1. CDR3 size: 15 residues. Trimming at V came to 1 base and at J to 4 bases, leaving 5 bases not matched to a gene. Germline V gene data show CDR1 as SGHAT and CDR2 as FQDESV (reference sequence). This CDR3 is CASSLVRQGCTEAFF. The CDR3 bases are TGTGCCAGCAGCTTAGTCCGACAGGGGTGCACTGAAGCTTTCTTT.

This clonotype was observed many times. V is TRBV14 and J is TRBJ2-2; 9 bases match TRBD2. Germline V gene lookup returns CDR1 SGHDN and CDR2 FVKESK. The junction had 3 bases not matched to a gene; V was cut back by 0 bases and J by 4 bases. This CDR3 has 16 amino acids. DNA for the CDR3: TGTGCCAGCAGCCAAGAAAGCGGGGGGATCACCGGGGAGCTGTTTTTT. Protein product: CASSQESGGITGELFF.

In its sample, this clonotype was seen many times. The chain joins TRBV20-1 to TRBJ1-2; no reliable D call. Germline CDR1 reads DFQATT; CDR2 reads SNEGSKA (reference sequence). The V end was cut by 5 bases, the J end by 4 bases, with 11 bases between. The CDR3 runs to 12 residues. In nucleotides, the CDR3 is TGCAGTGCTTCCCTCGTTGGCTATGGCTACACCTTC. It yields the protein CSASLVGYGYTF.

As regards this clonotype: A much larger clone lies a single base off, so this may be a read error. This rearrangement joins TRBV20-1 to TRBJ2-7, with D perhaps TRBD1 or TRBD2 (5 bases each). The germline CDR1 and CDR2 sequences are DFQATT and SNEGSKA (reference sequence). CDR3 length: 13 residues. Between the trimmed V and J ends, which lost 4 bases and 3 bases, there was a span of 13 bases. The CDR3 spells CSAKLVGVYEQYF. Here the CDR3 DNA reads TGCAGTGCTAAGTTAGTGGGGGTCTACGAGCAGTACTTC.

Of note for this clonotype: With a much larger clone just one base away, this may be a read error. This chain links TRBV12-3 or TRBV12-4 with TRBJ2-1; D unresolved. The CDR3 length is 14 residues. Written as DNA, the CDR3 is TGTGCCAGCAGTTTAGCGCGAGAGTACAATGAGCGGTTCTTC. Protein sequence: CASSLAREYNERFF.

The V call is TRBV3-1, the J call TRBJ1-1; no definite D call. The V and J ends lost 5 bases and 8 bases respectively, with 15 bases between them. CDR3 length: 13 amino acids. Germline CDR1 reads LGHDT; CDR2 reads YNNKEL (reference sequence). DNA of the CDR3: TGTGCCAGCAGCAGAACGGAGGAGGACGAAGCTTTCTTT. This encodes CASSRTEEDEAFF.

The rearrangement joins TRBV5-1 to TRBJ1-2, with 8 bases fitting TRBD1. The germline gives CDR1 SGHRS, CDR2 YFSETQ. The CDR3 length is 15 residues. J lost 7 bases, V lost 4 bases, and 12 bases had no gene match. CDR3: CASSPEGRTGSGYTF. The CDR3 DNA sequence: TGCGCCAGCAGCCCTGAAGGGAGGACAGGGAGTGGCTACACCTTC.

This clonotype was recorded at least ten times. This chain joins TRBV12-3 or TRBV12-4 and TRBJ2-7; D is possibly TRBD2 (6 bases). The CDR3 spans 15 residues. V gave up 5 bases and J gave up 4 bases, with 18 bases separating them. The CDR3 sequence: CASSPPAAGIYEQYF. The CDR3 nucleotides read TGTGCCAGCAGTCCACCCGCGGCGGGGATTTACGAGCAGTACTTC.

The V gene is TRBV24-1, the J gene TRBJ1-1, with D unclear. V was trimmed by 6 bases and J by 2 bases, leaving 9 bases between them. CDR1 is KGHDR, CDR2 SFDVKD, per germline. This CDR3 contains 13 residues. CDR3 in amino acids: CATSSRENTEAFF. For the CDR3, the DNA is TGTGCCACCAGTTCGAGGGAAAACACTGAAGCTTTCTTT.

This clonotype was recorded at least ten times. V gene TRBV4-2 combines with J gene TRBJ2-3; unclear D gene. V shed 1 base and J shed 6 bases, with 14 bases lying between them. The CDR3 totals 15 residues. Germline lookup yields CDR1 LGHNA and CDR2 YNFKEQ. CDR3 nucleotides: TGTGCCAGCAGCCAAGGCCGATCCGAGGCCGATACGCAGTATTTT. This encodes CASSQGRSEADTQYF.

In its sample, this clonotype was seen many times. CDR3 sequence: CASSPRPDESNQPQHF. In nucleotides, the CDR3 is TGTGCCAGCTCACCGCGTCCGGATGAGAGCAATCAGCCCCAGCATTTT. The chain joins TRBV18 to TRBJ1-5; no firm D call. Germline loops: CDR1 KGHSH, CDR2 LQKENI. The V end lost 3 bases, the J end lost 1 base, and 13 bases lay between the germline ends. The CDR3 has 16 residues.

The chain employs TRBV5-1 and TRBJ2-5; possibly TRBD1 for D (5 bases). V shed 4 bases and J shed 3 bases, with 10 bases lying between them. Germline V CDR1 and CDR2: SGHRS, YFSETQ. This CDR3 has 13 amino acids. CDR3 sequence reads: CASSPRQKETQYF. The DNA for the CDR3 is TGCGCCAGCAGCCCCCGACAGAAAGAGACCCAGTACTTC. The complete variable domain, with remaining parts taken from reference TRBV5-1 and TRBJ2-5, reads KAGVTQTPRYLIKTRGQQVTLSCSPISGHRSVSWYQQTPGQGLQFLFEYFSETQRNKGNFPGRFSGRQFSNSRSEMNVSTLELGDSALYLCASSPRQKETQYFGPGTRLLVL.

This clonotype has ten or more counts. The chain links TRBV12-3 or TRBV12-4 to TRBJ1-1; D unresolved. V was trimmed by 5 bases and J by 8 bases, leaving 12 bases between them. The CDR3 is 12 residues long. DNA for the CDR3: TGTGCCAGCAGTCCCGTCGTAAACGAAGCTTTCTTT. Its translation: CASSPVVNEAFF.

The table lists this clonotype with many counts. The J gene is TRBJ2-3, the V gene TRBV3-1; 7 bases align to TRBD2. The CDR3 length is 14 residues. With 0 bases clipped from V and 7 bases from J, the junction kept 4 bases outside the gene matches. The germline CDR1 and CDR2 sequences are LGHDT and YNNKEL (reference sequence). The CDR3, as DNA: TGTGCCAGCAGCCAAGATCCGGGGGGACATACGCAGTATTTT. Its protein product is CASSQDPGGHTQYF.

The table lists this clonotype with a few counts. This CDR3 is CASSTGQNYEQYF. CDR3 DNA: TGCGCCAGCAGCACGGGACAGAACTACGAGCAGTACTTC. The V and J genes are TRBV5-1 and TRBJ2-7, with TRBD1 matching over 7 bases. This CDR3 region has 13 residues. Germline CDR1 SGHRS, CDR2 YFSETQ. Germline trimming cut 4 bases from V and 3 bases from J; bases unmatched to any gene: 4.

Here the CDR3 reads CAWSVLRGANEKLFF. CDR3 DNA: TGTGCCTGGAGTGTACTTAGGGGAGCTAATGAAAAACTGTTTTTT. The J gene is TRBJ1-4, the V gene TRBV30; tentative D call: TRBD1 (5 bases). V shed 0 bases and J shed 3 bases, with 11 bases lying between them. The CDR3 consists of 15 residues. CDR1 GTSNPN and CDR2 SVGIG come from the germline V gene (reference sequence).

This clonotype occurred a few times. The V call is TRBV7-9, the J call TRBJ1-1, with 11 nucleotides matching TRBD1. In germline, CDR1 is SEHNR, CDR2 FQNEAQ (reference sequence). Trimming at V came to 5 bases and at J to 10 bases, leaving 3 bases not matched to a gene. This CDR3 is built from 12 residues. In DNA form, the CDR3 reads TGTGCCAGCAGCCCTGGACAGGGGGCAGCTTTCTTT. This sequence encodes CASSPGQGAAFF.

This clonotype was detected many times. The chain couples TRBV14 to TRBJ1-6; no firm D call. V lost 4 bases and J 7 bases, leaving 20 bases between the germline ends. The CDR3 is made up of 17 amino acids. From germline, CDR1 is SGHDN and CDR2 FVKESK. CDR3 DNA: TGTGCCAGCAGCCGACGAATTCTATACAGTCGGAATTCACCCCTCCACTTT. This sequence encodes CASSRRILYSRNSPLHF.

This clonotype was detected ten times or more. The chain uses TRBV28 and TRBJ1-5; D might be TRBD1 (5 bases). The CDR3 contains 17 residues. Looked up from germline, CDR1 is MDHEN and CDR2 is SYDVKM. V dropped 6 bases and J dropped 0 bases, with 18 bases sitting between them. This CDR3 reads CASSNPRDPYSNQPQHF. In DNA form, the CDR3 reads TGTGCCAGCAGCAATCCCCGGGACCCTTATAGCAATCAGCCCCAGCATTTT. The complete variable domain, with remaining parts taken from reference TRBV28 and TRBJ1-5, reads DVKVTQSSRYLVKRTGEKVFLECVQDMDHENMFWYRQDPGLGLRLIYFSYDVKMKEKGDIPEGYSVSREKKERFSLILESASTNQTSMYLCASSNPRDPYSNQPQHFGDGTRLSIL.

This clonotype was seen at least ten times. The chain carries TRBV29-1 and TRBJ2-3, with D uncertain. Deletions cut 4 bases from V and 2 bases from J, with 13 bases between. This CDR3 spans 14 amino acids. The V gene's germline CDR1 is SQVTM and CDR2 ANQGSEA. The CDR3 DNA sequence: TGCAGCGTTGGCGGTGAGGTGTACACAGATACGCAGTATTTT. Translated: CSVGGEVYTDTQYF.

This clonotype has ten or more counts. The chain employs TRBV29-1 and TRBJ2-5; 8 bases fit TRBD2. Per germline, CDR1 SQVTM and CDR2 ANQGSEA. The CDR3 is 13 amino acids. With 4 bases clipped from V and 5 bases from J, the junction kept 6 bases outside the gene matches. CDR3 protein: CSVASGGAETQYF. CDR3 in DNA: TGCAGCGTTGCCTCGGGAGGGGCCGAGACCCAGTACTTC.